Listed here are 29 T cell receptor beta chains from one sample, sequenced in a study of T cells in Graves' hyperthyroidism and ophthalmopathy. Amplification targeted TCR beta CDR3 regions from RNA transcripts. First-round RT-PCR with HTBI primers amplified the TCR CDR3 region. TCRdb passed the multiplex PCR reads through MiXCR, listing each CDR3 protein once. The table lists around 580,000 distinct CDR3 sequences, over 15% of them singletons. Sequencing was performed on blood. The receptors here all came from a woman between 18 and 29 years old with Graves' hyperthyroidism.

The V call is TRBV5-1, the J call TRBJ2-7, with 8 bases that match TRBD2. Unmatched junction bases numbered 6, after V lost 1 base and J lost 3 bases. Per the germline V gene, CDR1 is SGHRS and CDR2 is YFSETQ. CDR3 length equals 15 residues. The chain's CDR3 is CASSLRGLANYEQYF. The CDR3 DNA is TGCGCCAGCAGCTTGCGCGGACTAGCCAACTACGAGCAGTACTTC.

The V call is TRBV28, the J call TRBJ2-7, with D unresolved. V lost 5 bases and J lost 7, with 21 bases in between. Germline V gene lookup returns CDR1 MDHEN and CDR2 SYDVKM. This CDR3 is 15 amino acids long. The CDR3 loop reads CASSHPRTAIREQYF. CDR3 sequence (DNA): TGTGCCAGCAGTCACCCTCGGACGGCGATACGGGAGCAGTACTTC.

This clonotype has a count of ten or more. The chain uses TRBV20-1 and TRBJ2-3; 7 bases are a match to TRBD2. The V gene end was trimmed by 4 bases and the J gene end by 1 base; junction bases not matched to a gene: 5. The CDR3 extends over 14 amino acids. From germline, CDR1 is DFQATT and CDR2 SNEGSKA (reference sequence). In DNA form, the CDR3 reads TGCAGTGCTATTGTCCTAGCGGGCACAGATACGCAGTATTTT. This codes for CSAIVLAGTDTQYF.

Ten or more counts support this clonotype. The chain combines TRBV5-1 with TRBJ1-1, with a possible D match to TRBD1 (5 bases). The germline V gene has CDR1 SGHRS and CDR2 YFSETQ. Trimming took off 0 bases at V and 7 bases at J, with 19 bases between the two ends. This CDR3 has 16 amino acids. Written as DNA, the CDR3 is TGCGCCAGCAGCTTGGCCTCGGTGGGTGTGGGGCATGAAGCTTTCTTT. It encodes CASSLASVGVGHEAFF.

The chain carries TRBV2 and TRBJ1-4, with no clear D. The CDR3 extends over 13 amino acids. In germline, CDR1 is SNHLY, CDR2 FYNNEI. The ends were cut back, 4 bases at V and 13 bases at J, with 16 bases in the middle. CDR3 region: CASSGEGDIRLFF. CDR3 bases: TGTGCCAGCAGTGGAGAGGGAGACATCAGACTGTTTTTT.

This sequence joins TRBV5-6 and TRBJ2-7, with unresolved D. CDR3 length equals 14 residues. Germline V gene lookup returns CDR1 SGHDT and CDR2 YYEEEE. V lost 4 bases and J 0 bases, leaving 11 bases between the germline ends. CDR3 nucleotide sequence: TGTGCCAGCAGCCCCGACTTTGACTCCTACGAGCAGTACTTC. The encoded protein is CASSPDFDSYEQYF.

Ten or more counts support this clonotype. The chain has TRBV11-3 and TRBJ2-3; 7 bases are a match to TRBD1. J gave up 1 base and V 5 bases, and 9 bases lay outside the gene matches. This CDR3 comprises 16 residues. From germline, CDR1 is SGHNT and CDR2 YENEEA. Written as DNA, the CDR3 is TGTGCCAGCAGCCTTAACAGGGGTGGGGGCACAGATACGCAGTATTTT. It encodes CASSLNRGGGTDTQYF.

This chain joins TRBV19 and TRBJ2-7; D may match TRBD1 or TRBD2 (6 bases each). Germline V gene lookup returns CDR1 LNHDA and CDR2 SQIVND (reference sequence). The CDR3 is made up of 14 amino acids. V lost 3 bases to trimming and J lost 4 bases, with 13 bases between them. CDR3 residues: CASSIGGRGYEQYF. The CDR3 DNA reads TGTGCCAGTAGTATTGGGGGGCGCGGGTACGAGCAGTACTTC.

This clonotype was detected many times. The chain is built from TRBV20-1 and TRBJ2-7; TRBD2 might be the D (6 bases). Germline V gene data show CDR1 as DFQATT and CDR2 as SNEGSKA (reference sequence). V was cut by 4 bases and J by 7 bases, with 11 bases left in between. This CDR3 is built from 11 residues. CDR3 DNA: TGCAGTGCTATTGGAGGGCTTGAGCAGTACTTC. It yields the protein CSAIGGLEQYF.

The chain links TRBV7-8 to TRBJ1-3, with D tentatively TRBD1 (5 bases). The CDR3 extends over 15 amino acids. The germline V gene has CDR1 SGHVS and CDR2 FQNEAQ. Trimming pared 5 bases from V and 2 bases from J, leaving 13 bases between. The DNA for the CDR3 is TGTGCCAGCAGCCTTACCGCGGGGGCTGGAAACACCATATATTTT. This encodes CASSLTAGAGNTIYF.

V usage is TRBV27 and J usage is TRBJ1-2; TRBD1 matches at 7 bases. V was clipped by 7 bases and J by 3 bases; unmatched bases: 5. The CDR3 has 13 amino acids. From germline, CDR1 is MNHEY and CDR2 SMNVEV (reference sequence). In nucleotides, the CDR3 is TGTGCCAGCACCCAAGGACAGGACTATGGCTACACCTTC. As protein: CASTQGQDYGYTF.

This clonotype was counted ten times or more. This chain uses TRBV20-1 with TRBJ2-7, with D uncertain. Germline lookup yields CDR1 DFQATT and CDR2 SNEGSKA (reference sequence). Trimming shortened V by 5 bases and J by 3 bases, and 11 bases separated the two germline ends. The CDR3 contains 12 residues. CDR3 protein: CSARPGHYEQYF. CDR3 DNA sequence: TGCAGTGCTCGCCCCGGTCACTACGAGCAGTACTTC.

The chain's CDR3 is CASSRGGPIPREQYF. Written as DNA, the CDR3 is TGTGCCAGCAGCCGGGGAGGGCCGATTCCTAGAGAGCAGTACTTC. The chain combines TRBV5-8 with TRBJ2-7, with TRBD2 identical over 7 bases. CDR1 SGHTS and CDR2 YDEGEE come from the germline V gene. The CDR3 contains 15 residues. J lost 7 bases, V lost 4 bases, and 14 bases had no gene match. Together with reference TRBV5-8 and TRBJ2-7, the CDR3 gives the full variable domain: EAGVTQSPTHLIKTRGQQATLRCSPISGHTSVYWYQQALGLGLQFLLWYDEGEERNRGNFPPRFSGRQFPNYSSELNVNALELEDSALYLCASSRGGPIPREQYFGPGTRLTVT.

This chain connects TRBV4-1 to TRBJ1-4; D possibly corresponds to TRBD1 (5 bases). The CDR3 totals 16 residues. CDR1 is MGHRA and CDR2 is YSYEKL in the germline V gene. Between the trimmed V and J ends, which lost 1 base and 5 bases, there was a span of 14 bases. This CDR3 is CASSQVGRQSNEKLFF. For the CDR3, the DNA is TGCGCCAGCAGCCAAGTCGGGCGACAGTCAAATGAAAAACTGTTTTTT.

Comment on this clonotype: This may be a read error: a much more frequent sequence differs by one nucleotide. The gene calls are TRBV11-3 and TRBJ2-7, with TRBD1 matching over 8 bases. CDR1 is SGHNT and CDR2 is YENEEA in the germline V gene. The CDR3 spans 17 residues. Here the CDR3 reads CAGSPSPWTGYSYEQYF. The CDR3 bases are TGTGCCGGCAGCCCCAGCCCCTGGACAGGGTACTCCTACGAGCAGTACTTC.

This clonotype was counted many times. V is TRBV28 and J is TRBJ2-1; D possibly corresponds to TRBD2 (5 bases). Trimming shortened V by 7 bases and J by 7 bases, and 11 bases separated the two germline ends. Germline CDR1 and CDR2: MDHEN and SYDVKM. The CDR3 is 12 amino acids. This CDR3 reads CASKGVWNEQFF. DNA of the CDR3: TGTGCCAGCAAGGGAGTCTGGAATGAGCAGTTCTTC.

This clonotype was observed once. This sequence may be a read error, since a much larger clone differs from it by one base. V is TRBV2 and J is TRBJ1-2; 10 bases match TRBD1. This CDR3 contains 14 residues. Losses at the gene ends were 7 bases for V and 3 bases for J; bases not matched to a gene: 5. Germline values: CDR1 SNHLY, CDR2 FYNNEI. The CDR3 region is CASTQGTGDYGYTF. The CDR3, as DNA: TGTGCCAGCACCCAAGGGACAGGGGACTATGGCTACACCTTC.

This clonotype was seen repeatedly, ten times or more. The genes are TRBV28 and TRBJ2-3; 13 nucleotides agree with TRBD2. J was trimmed by 3 bases and V by 6 bases; bases with no gene match: 3. This CDR3 spans 15 amino acids. Germline loops: CDR1 MDHEN, CDR2 SYDVKM. The CDR3 bases are TGTGCCAGCAGCCCGACTAGCGGGAGGACAGATACGCAGTATTTT. It specifies CASSPTSGRTDTQYF.

This clonotype was seen at least ten times. The chain employs TRBV12-3 or TRBV12-4 and TRBJ2-7; 8 bases agree with TRBD2. Germline trimming cut 3 bases from V and 5 bases from J; bases unmatched to any gene: 12. The CDR3 consists of 16 residues. The CDR3 DNA is TGTGCCAGCAGTTTGACAATTGGCGGGAGGTTCCACGAGCAGTACTTC. It encodes CASSLTIGGRFHEQYF.

The sample holds a few counts of this clonotype. The chain joins TRBV20-1 to TRBJ2-7; 7 bases fit TRBD1. CDR1 DFQATT and CDR2 SNEGSKA come from the germline V gene (reference sequence). The CDR3 is 15 residues long. V shed 6 bases, J shed 0 bases, and the junction held 11 bases outside the gene matches. The CDR3 loop is CSASHGTASSYEQYF. The CDR3, as DNA: TGCAGTGCCTCACACGGGACAGCGAGCTCCTACGAGCAGTACTTC.

This clonotype appeared once. V usage is TRBV7-8 and J usage is TRBJ2-1, with D perhaps TRBD2 (7 bases). CDR3 length: 17 amino acids. V lost 1 base and J 0 bases, leaving 13 bases between the germline ends. Looked up from germline, CDR1 is SGHVS and CDR2 is FQNEAQ. The chain's CDR3 is CASSLVKGGASYNEQFF. DNA of the CDR3: TGTGCCAGCAGCTTAGTCAAGGGGGGGGCCTCCTACAATGAGCAGTTCTTC.

The chain carries TRBV18 and TRBJ1-1; 9 bases map to TRBD1. The J segment lost 4 bases and the V segment lost 6 bases, leaving 9 bases of the junction unmatched. CDR1 is KGHSH and CDR2 is LQKENI in the germline V gene. The CDR3 totals 15 residues. The CDR3: CASSPRQGESTEAFF. In DNA, the CDR3 is TGTGCCAGCTCGCCCCGACAGGGGGAGAGCACTGAAGCTTTCTTT.

The rearrangement joins TRBV4-3 to TRBJ2-1, with a weak D call TRBD1 (5 bases). The length of the CDR3 is 17 residues. Germline V gene data show CDR1 as LGHNA and CDR2 as YSLEER. The V end was cut by 0 bases, the J end by 6 bases, with 18 bases between. The CDR3, as DNA: TGCGCCAGCAGCCAAGAAGGGGCTTACACCACCCCCAATGAGCAGTTCTTC. Translating gives CASSQEGAYTTPNEQFF.

This clonotype was counted at least ten times. The genes are TRBV20-1 and TRBJ2-7; 10 bases agree with TRBD2. Germline V gene sequence: CDR1 DFQATT, CDR2 SNEGSKA (reference sequence). The junction had 9 bases not matched to a gene; V was cut back by 6 bases and J by 7 bases. The CDR3 is 13 amino acids. The chain's CDR3 is CSAILAGSGEQYF. The CDR3 DNA reads TGCAGTGCCATACTAGCGGGGTCAGGGGAGCAGTACTTC.

This clonotype was seen ten or more times. The gene calls are TRBV6-2 or TRBV6-3 and TRBJ2-7, with D maybe TRBD2 (6 bases). The germline V gene has CDR1 MNHEY and CDR2 SVGEGT. This CDR3 is built from 14 residues. V was trimmed by 2 bases and J by 5 bases, leaving 13 bases between them. CDR3 sequence: CASSYRPGLHEQYF. CDR3 DNA: TGTGCCAGCAGTTACAGACCGGGACTTCACGAGCAGTACTTC.

The sample holds many counts of this clonotype. The chain employs TRBV12-3 or TRBV12-4 and TRBJ1-3; D is undetermined. The CDR3 covers 14 residues. Trimming removed 2 bases at V and 0 bases at J, with 5 bases between. The CDR3 is CASSLSRSGNTIYF. Here the CDR3 DNA reads TGTGCCAGCAGTTTAAGCCGCTCTGGAAACACCATATATTTT.

This clonotype has a count of ten or more. The rearrangement links TRBV12-3 or TRBV12-4 to TRBJ1-1, with 9 nucleotides matching TRBD1. This CDR3 has 18 residues. V gave up 3 bases and J gave up 4 bases; unmatched junction bases: 15. The CDR3 DNA reads as TGTGCCAGCAGTTTGAGGGTCCGGACAGGGGAAGGATCCACTGAAGCTTTCTTT. Its protein is CASSLRVRTGEGSTEAFF.

This clonotype was observed many times. The V call is TRBV6-1, the J call TRBJ2-7, with 7 bases identical to TRBD2. V was pared by 5 bases and J by 0 bases, with 10 bases of the junction left unmatched. The CDR3 sequence is 16 residues long. Germline loops: CDR1 MNHNS, CDR2 SASEGT. Here the CDR3 DNA reads TGTGCCAGCAGTTCCCCCACTAGCGACTCCTCCTACGAGCAGTACTTC. This gives the protein CASSSPTSDSSYEQYF.

This clonotype was observed many times. The rearrangement links TRBV7-9 to TRBJ2-1; the match to TRBD2 covers 13 bases. The CDR3 is 16 amino acids. Germline V gives CDR1 SEHNR, CDR2 FQNEAQ (reference sequence). V was clipped by 1 base and J by 10 bases; unmatched bases: 7. For the CDR3, the DNA is TGTGCCAGCAGCTTAGTAGGACTAGCGGGAGTAGAAGAGCAGTTCTTC. Its protein product is CASSLVGLAGVEEQFF.